Below are 2 T cell receptor beta chains sequenced from a single sample in a study of blood T cell repertoires in COVID-19. Produced via immunoSEQ multiplex PCR; TCRdb's table is partial and in-frame only. The sample contains roughly 250,000 clones, approximately 80% of which appear only once. The sequenced sample consisted of peripheral blood. These receptors were collected from a woman between 45 and 65 years old with acute or convalescent COVID-19.

V is TRBV15 and J is TRBJ1-4; D remains ambiguous. The CDR3 totals 13 residues. Germline assignment: CDR1 LNHNV and CDR2 YYDKDF (reference sequence). V was trimmed by 0 bases and J by 8 bases, leaving 7 bases between them. The CDR3 is CATSRDLAEKLFF. The DNA for the CDR3 is TGTGCCACCAGCAGAGATCTAGCCGAAAAACTGTTTTTT.

The DNA of the CDR3 is TGTGCCAGCAGTTCCCCAGGGGCCCCAAGGCCCCTCCACTTT. Encoded protein: CASSSPGAPRPLHF. The chain carries TRBV28 and TRBJ1-6, with D perhaps matching TRBD1 (6 bases). V lost 4 bases to trimming and J lost 13 bases, with 17 bases between them. CDR3 size: 14 residues. Germline V gives CDR1 MDHEN, CDR2 SYDVKM. Full variable domain (outside the CDR3, taken from reference TRBV28 and TRBJ1-6): DVKVTQSSRYLVKRTGEKVFLECVQDMDHENMFWYRQDPGLGLRLIYFSYDVKMKEKGDIPEGYSVSREKKERFSLILESASTNQTSMYLCASSSPGAPRPLHFGNGTRLTVT.